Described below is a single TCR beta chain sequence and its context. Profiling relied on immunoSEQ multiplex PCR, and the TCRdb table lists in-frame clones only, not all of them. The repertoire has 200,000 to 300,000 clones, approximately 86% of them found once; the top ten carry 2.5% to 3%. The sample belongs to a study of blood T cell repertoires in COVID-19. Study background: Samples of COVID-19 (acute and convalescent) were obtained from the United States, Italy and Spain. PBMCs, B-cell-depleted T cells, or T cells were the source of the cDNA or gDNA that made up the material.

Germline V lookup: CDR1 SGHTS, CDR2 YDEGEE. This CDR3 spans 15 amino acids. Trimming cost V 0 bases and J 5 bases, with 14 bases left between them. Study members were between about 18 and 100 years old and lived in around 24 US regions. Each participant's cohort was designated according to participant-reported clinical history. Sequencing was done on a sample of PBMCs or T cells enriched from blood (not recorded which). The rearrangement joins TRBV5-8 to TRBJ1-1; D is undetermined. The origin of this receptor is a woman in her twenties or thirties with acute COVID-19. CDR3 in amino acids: CASSLDQLARTEAFF. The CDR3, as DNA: TGTGCCAGCAGCTTGGATCAGTTAGCAAGGACTGAAGCTTTCTTT.